This T cell receptor (beta chain) was documented in a study of Ad26.COV2.S vaccination and SARS-CoV-2 variants. Study-level points and caveats: Spike-specific TCR breadth was greater in vaccine than placebo recipients.

Worth noting for this clone: What it binds is unknown.

CDR1 is MNHNY and CDR2 is SVGAGI in the germline V gene (reference sequence). Trimming pared 6 bases from V and 4 bases from J, leaving 12 bases between. The CDR3 totals 13 residues. Sequencing used immunoSEQ multiplex PCR; TCRdb keeps in-frame clones, though not all of them. Here the sample spans about 680,000 clones, roughly 90% being singletons. The treatment here: 15 to 20 received Ad26.COV2.S at low or high dose, single or two shots; roughly 5 received placebo; per-sample allocation not given. Collection of the samples took place on day 63 after the first injection of vaccine or placebo. The receptor was derived from a person between 18 and 59 years old who received the Ad26.COV2.S COVID-19 vaccine or a placebo. This sequence joins TRBV6-6 and TRBJ1-1; D not resolved. The source material was peripheral blood, sampled in a trial of Ad26.COV2.S vaccine versus placebo. The CDR3 protein is CASRLGVSTEAFF. The CDR3 DNA reads TGTGCCAGCAGGCTCGGAGTATCCACTGAAGCTTTCTTT.